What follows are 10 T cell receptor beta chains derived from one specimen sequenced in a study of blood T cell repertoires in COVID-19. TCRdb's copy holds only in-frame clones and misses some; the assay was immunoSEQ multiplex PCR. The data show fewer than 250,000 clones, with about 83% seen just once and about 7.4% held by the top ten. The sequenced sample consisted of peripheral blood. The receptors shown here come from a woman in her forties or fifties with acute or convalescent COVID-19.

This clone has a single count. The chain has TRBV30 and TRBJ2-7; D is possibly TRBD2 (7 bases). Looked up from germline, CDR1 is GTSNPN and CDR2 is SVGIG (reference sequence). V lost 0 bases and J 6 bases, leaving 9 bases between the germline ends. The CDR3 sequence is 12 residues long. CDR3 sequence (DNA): TGTGCCTGGAGTGTGGGGGGGCCCGAGCAGTACTTC. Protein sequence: CAWSVGGPEQYF.

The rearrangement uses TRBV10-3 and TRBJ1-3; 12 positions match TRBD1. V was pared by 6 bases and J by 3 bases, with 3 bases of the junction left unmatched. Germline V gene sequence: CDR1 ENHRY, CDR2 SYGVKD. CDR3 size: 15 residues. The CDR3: CAIRGTGGIGNTIYF. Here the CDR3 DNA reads TGTGCCATCAGGGGGACAGGGGGCATTGGAAACACCATATATTTT.

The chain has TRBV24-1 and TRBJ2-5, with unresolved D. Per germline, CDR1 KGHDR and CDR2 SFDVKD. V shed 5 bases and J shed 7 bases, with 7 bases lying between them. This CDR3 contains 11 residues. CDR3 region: CATSALGTQYF. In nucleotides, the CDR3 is TGTGCCACCAGTGCCCTAGGGACCCAGTACTTC.

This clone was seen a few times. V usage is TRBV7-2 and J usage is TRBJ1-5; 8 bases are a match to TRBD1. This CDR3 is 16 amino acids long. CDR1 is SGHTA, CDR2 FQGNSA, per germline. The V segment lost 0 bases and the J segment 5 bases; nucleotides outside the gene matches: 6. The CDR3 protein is CASSLAGGQVYQPQHF. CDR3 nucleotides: TGTGCCAGCAGCTTAGCCGGGGGACAGGTTTATCAGCCCCAGCATTTT.

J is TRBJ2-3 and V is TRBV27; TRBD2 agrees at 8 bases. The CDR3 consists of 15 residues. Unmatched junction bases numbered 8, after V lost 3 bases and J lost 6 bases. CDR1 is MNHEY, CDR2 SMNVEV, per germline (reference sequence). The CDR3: CASSFAGTRADTQYF. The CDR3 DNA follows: TGTGCCAGCAGTTTCGCCGGGACTAGGGCCGATACGCAGTATTTT.

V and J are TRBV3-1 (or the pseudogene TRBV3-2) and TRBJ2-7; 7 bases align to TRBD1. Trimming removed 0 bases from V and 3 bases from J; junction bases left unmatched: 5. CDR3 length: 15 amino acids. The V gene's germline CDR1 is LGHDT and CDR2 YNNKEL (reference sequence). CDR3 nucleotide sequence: TGTGCCAGCAGCCAAGATACGGGACAGTTCTACGAGCAGTACTTC. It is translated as CASSQDTGQFYEQYF.

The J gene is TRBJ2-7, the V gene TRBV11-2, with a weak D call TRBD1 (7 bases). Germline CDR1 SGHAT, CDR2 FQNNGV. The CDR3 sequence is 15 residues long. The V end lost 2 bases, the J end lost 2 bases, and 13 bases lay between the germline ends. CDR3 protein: CASSLRGDSTYEQYF. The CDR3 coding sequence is TGTGCCAGCAGCTTAAGGGGGGACAGCACCTACGAGCAGTACTTC.

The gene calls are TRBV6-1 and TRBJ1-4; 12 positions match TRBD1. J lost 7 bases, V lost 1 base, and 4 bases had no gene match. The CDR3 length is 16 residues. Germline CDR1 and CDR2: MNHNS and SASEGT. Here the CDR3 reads CASSEEGTGGGEKLFF. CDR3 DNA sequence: TGTGCCAGCAGTGAAGAGGGGACAGGGGGCGGTGAAAAACTGTTTTTT.

CDR3 coding DNA: TGTGCCAGCACCAGAGAATGGACAGGGGGATACGAGCAGTACTTC. Its protein is CASTREWTGGYEQYF. V and J are TRBV6-5 and TRBJ2-7, with 10 bases aligning to TRBD1. V lost 7 bases and J lost 4; bases outside the gene matches: 10. Germline V lookup: CDR1 MNHEY, CDR2 SVGAGI. The CDR3 extends over 15 amino acids.

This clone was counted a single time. The CDR3 loop is CASSPQGRGNYGYTF. Here the CDR3 DNA reads TGTGCCAGTAGCCCTCAAGGACGGGGTAACTATGGCTACACCTTC. The J gene is TRBJ1-2, the V gene TRBV19; no reliable D call. Trimming pared 6 bases from V and 1 base from J, leaving 15 bases between. Germline values: CDR1 LNHDA, CDR2 SQIVND (reference sequence). The CDR3 contains 15 residues.